The T cell receptor beta chain under discussion was sequenced for a study of T cells in Graves' hyperthyroidism and ophthalmopathy (dated by TCRdb to the late 2010s). Some background on the complete study: Peripheral blood was collected at initial diagnosis, before any treatment. To identify distinguishing TCR V-J signatures, a discovery cohort of 100 patients was used, comprising some 45 with Graves' ophthalmopathy and approximately 58 with stable Graves' hyperthyroidism. Prospective prediction of ophthalmopathy was tested in an independent validation cohort of some 19 hyperthyroidism patients and roughly 16 patients who later progressed to ophthalmopathy. The 100 or so discovery patients were divided at random into training and test sets in a 7:3 ratio. In addition, the study compared T-cell repertoires in thyroid tissue and in blood from over 5 Graves' hyperthyroidism patients. After sampling, hyperthyroidism patients received methimazole starting at 30 mg daily, and ophthalmopathy patients received high-dose intravenous methylprednisolone. According to the paper, TCR Vbeta CDR3 sequencing was carried out on over 130 peripheral blood samples, which came from more than 40 ophthalmopathy, about 75 hyperthyroidism and roughly 17 progressor patients. The investigation overall reported the following: Most expanded thyroid clonotypes (frequency above 0.001) were also found in blood, which suggests that blood repertoires may mirror thyroid immune responses. No statistical method was used to fix the sample size in advance, and group allocation was not hidden from the investigators. In validation, the model predicted progression to ophthalmopathy with approximately 69% sensitivity and around 72% specificity, a median of about six months before onset. A 13 V-J signature model separated ophthalmopathy from stable hyperthyroidism, with around 91% sensitivity and roughly 84% specificity in cross-validation and 80%/75% in testing.

Amplification of TCR beta CDR3 regions was carried out from RNA transcripts. The TCR CDR3 was subjected to a first round of RT-PCR using the HTBI primer set and the Qiagen OneStep RT-PCR kit. A second multiplex PCR round built the libraries, followed by size selection and purification. Libraries were sequenced paired-end with 100 bp reads on an Illumina HiSeq2000. Per the authors' processing: Raw data were processed with SOAPnuke, discarding reads with adapters, uncalled bases, mean Phred below 15, or no exact constant-primer or identifier match. High-quality paired reads were merged using COPE v1.2.5, and each unique nucleotide sequence was defined as a clonotype. MiTCR v1.1 was used to align clonotypes to the IMGT TRBV, TRBD and TRBJ reference segments. The analysis was restricted to V-J combinations with a frequency above 0.0001, which together covered about 99% of the repertoires. A TCS score was defined as the ratio between F50 (clonal expansion) and ExV (chaos), using BLOSUM62-based TCRdist between CDR3 peptides within each V-J. Welch's t-statistics and random forest reduced fewer than 550 V-J features to under 15, which were used in a naive Bayes classifier (R e1071). TCRdb reanalyzed the raw reads on its own, using fastp at Q25 for trimming and MiXCR for clone calling, and kept in-frame beta chains. Every distinct CDR3 protein forms one entry, paired with its most common genes and DNA. TCRdb's processing, not the study's, gives the V and J calls here. The sample yields 350,000 to 450,000 distinct CDR3 sequences; more than 11% were counted once. The ten largest make up approximately 10% of the sample.

The germline V gene (reference sequence) supplies CDR1 LNHDA and CDR2 SQIVND. From cysteine to phenylalanine, the CDR3 is 16 amino acids long. This entry keeps only the CDR3 DNA: 48 bases, framed from base 1. Relative to germline, V is missing 3 bases and J is missing 0 bases, with 3 bases of the junction outside any gene match. Stable Graves' hyperthyroidism was defined as no progression to ophthalmopathy during 18 months of follow-up. Hyperthyroidism patients were aged 18 to 65 years and newly diagnosed, with disease duration of less than 2 months. Exclusion was applied to patients with uncontrolled infections, other autoimmune diseases, pregnancy or lactation. Clinical symptoms, serum thyroxine and TRAb, thyroid ultrasound, and orbital computed tomography formed the basis for the diagnoses. Ficoll-Paque density gradient centrifugation was used to isolate PBMCs from about 9.4 ml of fresh peripheral blood. Trizol reagent was used to extract total RNA, and RNA quality was then checked on an Agilent 2100 Bioanalyzer.

This clonotype was seen ten or more times. Its cognate antigen has yet to be identified. Base qualities are missing; no much larger clone stands one base away. This clonotype was obtained from a woman aged 60-70 years with Graves' hyperthyroidism. This chain joins TRBV19 to TRBJ2-2; the junction holds 8 bases that match TRBD2. The sequenced sample was blood. The CDR3 region: CASSMERGSNTGELFF. The nucleotide sequence is given as TGTGCCAGTAGTATGGAGCGGGGGTCGAACACCGGGGAGCTGTTTTTT. The entire variable domain, with the stretches around the CDR3 drawn from the reference TRBV19 and TRBJ2-2 proteins, is DGGITQSPKYLFRKEGQNVTLSCEQNLNHDAMYWYRQDPGQGLRLIYYSQIVNDFQKGDIAEGYSVSREKKESFPLTVTSAQKNPTAFYLCASSMERGSNTGELFFGEGSRLTVL.